This T cell receptor beta chain was documented in a study of somatic mutations in cytotoxic T cells in rheumatoid arthritis. As for the study in general: In some cases, T-cell populations stained with V beta antibodies were flow-sorted at nearly 100% purity, and these included V beta1+ cells sequenced for TCRB. Findings and caveats of the study: CD8+ T-cell clonality did not differ significantly between rheumatoid arthritis patients and age-matched healthy controls. A largest CD8+ clone above 20% of CD8+ cells occurred in 8 of 65 patients.

Using immunoSEQ multiplex PCR, the repertoire was profiled, and TCRdb retains in-frame clones only, with some absent. The repertoire holds about 30,000 clones, 82% seen once, with about 8.6% in the top ten. The ends lost 5 bases at V and 2 bases at J; junction bases unmatched: 6. Per germline, CDR1 SGHNT and CDR2 YYREEE (reference sequence). This CDR3 comprises 15 residues. On this clone: Its antigen remains unknown.

Sequenced: CD8+ T cells sorted from blood. This receptor was taken from an adult with rheumatoid arthritis. V gene TRBV5-4 combines with J gene TRBJ2-3; 9 positions agree with TRBD2. The CDR3 is CASSRSGSLTDTQYF. The CDR3, as DNA: TGTGCCAGCAGTCGTAGCGGGAGTCTCACAGATACGCAGTATTTT.